These 27 T cell receptor beta chains were sequenced from one sample in a study of blood T cell repertoires in COVID-19. The repertoire was sequenced with immunoSEQ multiplex PCR; TCRdb's copy has only in-frame clones and lacks some. The profile covers about 160,000 clones, with 80% to 85% appearing a single time and more than 7% taken by the ten largest. The specimen was peripheral blood. Source of these receptors: a woman aged 80 or older with active or convalescent COVID-19.

V is TRBV7-9 and J is TRBJ1-5; D is ambiguous. The germline V gene has CDR1 SEHNR and CDR2 FQNEAQ (reference sequence). The CDR3 has 14 amino acids. V gave up 5 bases and J gave up 9 bases, with 17 bases separating them. The CDR3 sequence is CASSRLEAYGPQHF. DNA of the CDR3: TGTGCCAGCAGCCGTTTGGAGGCTTACGGGCCCCAGCATTTT.

This clone turned up a few times. The genes are TRBV25-1 and TRBJ2-7; 11 bases match TRBD1. The CDR3 consists of 15 residues. Per germline, CDR1 MGHDK and CDR2 SYGVNS. The V gene end was trimmed by 5 bases and the J gene end by 5 bases; junction bases not matched to a gene: 8. CDR3 DNA sequence: TGTGCCAGCAGTCCCGATCGGACAGGGGGCGACGAGCAGTACTTC. Protein: CASSPDRTGGDEQYF.

This rearrangement joins TRBV6-6 to TRBJ2-1; D perhaps matches TRBD2 (5 bases). Germline CDR1 reads MNHNY; CDR2 reads SVGAGI (reference sequence). The CDR3 is 11 residues long. The germline V and J ends were trimmed by 6 bases and 12 bases, with 12 bases remaining between them. The DNA of the CDR3 is TGTGCCAGCAGCAAAGCTGAGGGGCAGTTCTTC. It yields the protein CASSKAEGQFF.

This chain connects TRBV18 to TRBJ1-2, with D possibly matching TRBD1 (6 bases). Trimming shortened V by 0 bases and J by 4 bases, and 9 bases separated the two germline ends. CDR1 is KGHSH and CDR2 is LQKENI in the germline V gene. The CDR3 has 14 residues. The CDR3 DNA reads TGTGCCAGCTCACCACCCGGCAGGGGCTATGGCTACACCTTC. Translating gives CASSPPGRGYGYTF.

The J gene is TRBJ2-2, the V gene TRBV7-8, with 7 positions matching TRBD2. With 0 bases clipped from V and 7 bases from J, the junction kept 8 bases outside the gene matches. Per the germline V gene, CDR1 is SGHVS and CDR2 is FQNEAQ. The CDR3 runs to 16 residues. The DNA for the CDR3 is TGTGCCAGCAGCTTAGCGATTGCGCGGGGGTACGGGGAGCTGTTTTTT. Its protein is CASSLAIARGYGELFF.

The chain has TRBV5-1 and TRBJ1-1; tentatively, D is TRBD1 (5 bases). The CDR3 is 14 residues long. Trimming took 2 bases from V and 3 from J, leaving 11 bases between them. The germline V gene encodes CDR1 SGHRS and CDR2 YFSETQ. The CDR3 bases are TGCGCCAGCAGCTTCCGGGGGAGGGACACTGAAGCTTTCTTT. Translating it yields CASSFRGRDTEAFF.

Concerning this clone: At the DNA level, this CDR3 is encoded by other sequences in the same sample as well. The chain carries TRBV12-3 or TRBV12-4 and TRBJ2-7; TRBD2 is a possible D gene (6 bases). V was trimmed by 3 bases and J by 7 bases, leaving 7 bases between them. CDR3 size: 11 residues. The CDR3 coding sequence is TGTGCCAGCAGTTTTGGGGGGGAGCAGTACTTC. Translation: CASSFGGEQYF.

In its sample, this clone was seen a few times. The chain employs TRBV5-6 and TRBJ1-2; 9 bases line up with TRBD1. This CDR3 region has 14 residues. Germline CDR1 reads SGHDT; CDR2 reads YYEEEE. J lost 7 bases, V lost 4 bases, and 8 bases had no gene match. CDR3 coding DNA: TGTGCCAGCAGCGAAACAGGGGGCGCGACTGGCTACACCTTC. It yields the protein CASSETGGATGYTF.

This chain joins TRBV11-3 and TRBJ1-1; 8 nucleotides align to TRBD1. The CDR3 is made up of 15 amino acids. Germline CDR1 is SGHNT and CDR2 is YENEEA. Trimming took 1 base from V and 5 from J; bases not matched to a gene: 6. DNA of the CDR3: TGTGCCAGCAGCTTAGGTTGGGACAGGACAACTGAAGCTTTCTTT. This codes for CASSLGWDRTTEAFF.

A note on this clone: This same CDR3 is encoded by further DNA sequences in the sample. The V call is TRBV5-8, the J call TRBJ2-2, with TRBD1 as a possible D gene (5 bases). The CDR3 runs 12 residues. The germline gives CDR1 SGHTS, CDR2 YDEGEE. Trimming left V 0 bases short and J 8 bases short, with 5 bases between. In DNA form, the CDR3 reads TGTGCCAGCAGCTTGGACAGGGGGGAGCTGTTTTTT. Amino acids: CASSLDRGELFF.

The rearrangement uses TRBV11-2 and TRBJ1-1; 9 bases are shared with TRBD1. The CDR3 spans 16 residues. Germline V gene sequence: CDR1 SGHAT, CDR2 FQNNGV. Germline trimming cut 3 bases from V and 0 bases from J; bases unmatched to any gene: 5. The CDR3 sequence: CASSFLTGGLNTEAFF. For the CDR3, the DNA is TGTGCCAGCAGCTTCTTGACAGGGGGATTGAACACTGAAGCTTTCTTT.

V and J are TRBV9 and TRBJ2-1; tentative D call: TRBD2 (7 bases). The CDR3 is 14 amino acids. The ends were cut back, 2 bases at V and 8 bases at J, with 14 bases in the middle. Germline V gene data show CDR1 as SGDLS and CDR2 as YYNGEE. The CDR3 loop is CASSVRLAGDEQFF. The CDR3 coding sequence is TGTGCCAGCAGCGTTCGACTAGCAGGGGATGAGCAGTTCTTC.

The V gene is TRBV6-5, the J gene TRBJ2-5; TRBD1 matches at 11 bases. CDR3 length: 15 residues. Germline-derived CDR1 and CDR2 are MNHEY and SVGAGI. Losses at the gene ends were 7 bases for V and 5 bases for J; bases not matched to a gene: 9. CDR3 in amino acids: CASTIGTGGWETQYF. The CDR3 DNA sequence: TGTGCCAGCACCATCGGGACAGGGGGTTGGGAGACCCAGTACTTC.

This chain joins TRBV6-5 and TRBJ2-7, with D possibly matching TRBD1 (6 bases). The V end lost 7 bases, the J end lost 0 bases, and 10 bases lay between the germline ends. CDR1 is MNHEY and CDR2 is SVGAGI in the germline V gene. There are 13 residues in the CDR3. CDR3 amino acids: CASKPGASYEQYF. CDR3 DNA: TGTGCCAGCAAGCCAGGGGCCTCCTACGAGCAGTACTTC.

The chain recombines TRBV5-5 with TRBJ1-1; D is perhaps TRBD1 (6 bases). Germline loops: CDR1 SGHKS, CDR2 YYEKEE (reference sequence). Trimming pared 4 bases from V and 0 bases from J, leaving 10 bases between. CDR3 length: 14 residues. The CDR3 coding sequence is TGTGCCAGCAGCAGGGGGACGGTGAACACTGAAGCTTTCTTT. Amino acid sequence: CASSRGTVNTEAFF. The entire variable domain, with the rest obtained from reference TRBV5-5 and TRBJ1-1, is as follows: DAGVTQSPTHLIKTRGQQVTLRCSPISGHKSVSWYQQVLGQGPQFIFQYYEKEERGRGNFPDRFSARQFPNYSSELNVNALLLGDSALYLCASSRGTVNTEAFFGQGTRLTVV.

The chain links TRBV4-1 to TRBJ2-2; D possibly corresponds to TRBD1 (6 bases). V was pared by 1 base and J by 3 bases, with 12 bases between. This CDR3 contains 16 residues. Germline values: CDR1 MGHRA, CDR2 YSYEKL. DNA of the CDR3: TGCGCCAGCAGCCAAGGCCAGGGGCGAGACACCGGGGAGCTGTTTTTT. It specifies CASSQGQGRDTGELFF.

The chain recombines TRBV3-1 (or the pseudogene TRBV3-2) with TRBJ1-3; 8 bases fit TRBD1. Germline V CDR1 and CDR2: LGHDT, YNNKEL (reference sequence). The CDR3 covers 17 residues. The V gene end was trimmed by 4 bases and the J gene end by 4 bases; junction bases not matched to a gene: 12. CDR3 region: CASSPRGAGGLGNTIYF. The CDR3 DNA reads TGTGCCAGCAGCCCGAGGGGGGCAGGGGGCTTAGGAAACACCATATATTTT.

This chain links TRBV11-3 with TRBJ1-1, with D uncertain. V lost 1 base and J 3 bases, leaving 6 bases between the germline ends. This CDR3 has 13 amino acids. The V gene's germline CDR1 is SGHNT and CDR2 YENEEA. The CDR3 nucleotides are TGTGCCAGCAGCTTAGGTCGGTACACTGAAGCTTTCTTT. Translating it yields CASSLGRYTEAFF.

The gene calls are TRBV6-2 or TRBV6-3 and TRBJ1-1; possibly TRBD1 for D (5 bases). V dropped 3 bases and J dropped 6 bases, with 14 bases sitting between them. The CDR3 contains 14 residues. Per germline, CDR1 MNHEY and CDR2 SVGEGT. The CDR3 loop is CASSYVQGGAEAFF. The CDR3 DNA reads as TGTGCCAGCAGTTATGTTCAGGGCGGCGCTGAAGCTTTCTTT.

V and J are TRBV7-9 and TRBJ1-6; 7 nucleotides line up with TRBD1. The CDR3 consists of 15 residues. V lost 5 bases to trimming and J lost 7 bases; unmatched junction nucleotides: 8. CDR1 is SEHNR, CDR2 FQNEAQ, per germline (reference sequence). Here the CDR3 reads CASSNRDSGNSPLHF. The DNA for the CDR3 is TGTGCCAGCAGCAACCGGGACAGCGGGAATTCACCCCTCCACTTT.

The CDR3 is CATRKIRTSEQFF. CDR3 in DNA: TGTGCCACCCGTAAAATCAGGACTTCGGAGCAGTTCTTC. This chain joins TRBV12-3 or TRBV12-4 and TRBJ2-1, with D perhaps TRBD2 (5 bases). Trimming removed 10 bases from V and 10 bases from J, with 20 bases in between. The CDR3 length is 13 residues.

A few counts support this clone. This chain joins TRBV7-9 and TRBJ1-2, with TRBD1 matching 8 bases. Trimming removed 2 bases from V and 7 bases from J; junction bases left unmatched: 6. In germline, CDR1 is SEHNR, CDR2 FQNEAQ (reference sequence). CDR3 length: 14 residues. CDR3 sequence: CASSLNQGASGYTF. DNA for the CDR3: TGTGCCAGCAGCTTAAATCAGGGGGCGTCTGGCTACACCTTC.

The V gene is TRBV9, the J gene TRBJ1-1, with a tentative D call TRBD1 (5 bases). The CDR3 sequence is 15 residues long. V was pared by 4 bases and J by 1 base, with 14 bases between. CDR1 and CDR2 from the germline V gene are SGDLS and YYNGEE. Here the CDR3 DNA reads TGTGCCAGCAGCACCCAAATAGACAGGAACACTGAAGCTTTCTTT. It is translated as CASSTQIDRNTEAFF.

The chain employs TRBV10-3 and TRBJ1-1; TRBD1 matches at 8 bases. From germline, CDR1 is ENHRY and CDR2 SYGVKD. The CDR3 loop spans 15 amino acids. The trim removed 0 bases at V and 8 bases at J, leaving 8 bases unmatched. The CDR3 bases are TGTGCCATCAGTGAGTCGGATAGACAGGGGCTGGAAGCTTTCTTT. This sequence encodes CAISESDRQGLEAFF.

The rearrangement links TRBV6-2 or TRBV6-3 to TRBJ2-3; 9 nucleotides match TRBD1. This CDR3 has 16 amino acids. Germline V gene lookup returns CDR1 MNHEY and CDR2 SVGEGT. The V gene end was trimmed by 0 bases and the J gene end by 3 bases; junction bases not matched to a gene: 4. DNA for the CDR3: TGTGCCAGCAGTTACTCAGGGACAGGGTTTACAGATACGCAGTATTTT. It yields the protein CASSYSGTGFTDTQYF.

The V call is TRBV12-5, the J call TRBJ2-2; D unresolved. CDR1 and CDR2 from the germline V gene are LGHNT and FRNRAP. V lost 6 bases to trimming and J lost 6 bases, with 11 bases between them. The CDR3 is made up of 13 amino acids. CDR3 region: CASGLGGPGELFF. CDR3 coding DNA: TGTGCTAGTGGCCTAGGCGGTCCCGGGGAGCTGTTTTTT.

The rearrangement links TRBV27 to TRBJ1-1; D is possibly TRBD1 (5 bases). The germline CDR1 and CDR2 sequences are MNHEY and SMNVEV (reference sequence). V was clipped by 4 bases and J by 1 base, with 13 bases between them. The CDR3 has 15 amino acids. The CDR3, as DNA: TGTGCCAGCAGTTCACGACAGATTTCGAACACTGAAGCTTTCTTT. Translation: CASSSRQISNTEAFF.